This T cell receptor (beta chain) was sequenced in a study of blood T cell repertoires in COVID-19. This clone was counted between two and nine times. The authors' processing: Scientists estimated how many nucleated cells there were by amplifying reference gene primers. Sequenced by immunoSEQ multiplex PCR; TCRdb stores in-frame clones only, minus some. The V and J calls and the clone size are those of that table, but D and trimming were determined from the DNA. The sample records roughly 29,000 clones, more than 85% being singletons. The receptor's source is a woman between 65 and 79 years old with COVID-19, enrolled during active disease. Sequenced material: peripheral blood.

Here the CDR3 DNA reads TGTGCCACCTTCCCGGGGACTAGCGGGACCGGGGAGCTGTTTTTT. Encoded protein: CATFPGTSGTGELFF. The chain couples TRBV19 to TRBJ2-2; 12 bases line up with TRBD2. CDR1 is LNHDA and CDR2 is SQIVND in the germline V gene (reference sequence). The CDR3 length is 15 residues. With V trimmed by 10 bases and J by 5 bases, 8 bases remained unmatched.